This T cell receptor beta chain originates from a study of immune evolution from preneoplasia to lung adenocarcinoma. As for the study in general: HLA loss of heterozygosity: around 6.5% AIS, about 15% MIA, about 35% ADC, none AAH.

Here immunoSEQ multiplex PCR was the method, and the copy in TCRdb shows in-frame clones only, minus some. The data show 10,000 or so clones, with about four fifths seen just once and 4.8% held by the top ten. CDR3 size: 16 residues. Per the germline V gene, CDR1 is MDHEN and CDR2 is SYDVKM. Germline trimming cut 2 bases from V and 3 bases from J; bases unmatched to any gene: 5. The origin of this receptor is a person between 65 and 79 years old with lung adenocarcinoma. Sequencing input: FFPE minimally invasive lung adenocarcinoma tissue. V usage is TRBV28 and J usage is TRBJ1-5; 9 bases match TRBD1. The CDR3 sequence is CASSLADRGHNQPQHF. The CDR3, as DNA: TGTGCCAGCAGTTTAGCGGACAGGGGACACAATCAGCCCCAGCATTTT.